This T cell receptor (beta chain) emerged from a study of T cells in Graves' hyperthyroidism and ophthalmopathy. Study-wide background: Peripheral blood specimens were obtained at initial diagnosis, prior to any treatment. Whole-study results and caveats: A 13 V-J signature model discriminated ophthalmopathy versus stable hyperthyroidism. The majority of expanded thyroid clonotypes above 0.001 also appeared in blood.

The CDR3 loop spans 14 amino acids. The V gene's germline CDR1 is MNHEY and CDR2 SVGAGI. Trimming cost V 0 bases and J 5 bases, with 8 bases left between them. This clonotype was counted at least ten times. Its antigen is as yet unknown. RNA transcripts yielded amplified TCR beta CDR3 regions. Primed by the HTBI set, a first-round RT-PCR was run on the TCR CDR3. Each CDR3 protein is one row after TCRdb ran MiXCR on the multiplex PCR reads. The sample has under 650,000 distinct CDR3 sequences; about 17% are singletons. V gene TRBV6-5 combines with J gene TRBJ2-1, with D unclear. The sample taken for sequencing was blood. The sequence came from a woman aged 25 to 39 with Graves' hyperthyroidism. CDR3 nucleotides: TGTGCCAGCAGTTACTCGGGTCCGGACAATGAGCAGTTCTTC. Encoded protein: CASSYSGPDNEQFF.